The 29 T cell receptor beta chains below were found in one sample sequenced in a study of shared clonotypes between healthy human individuals. Produced via immunoSEQ multiplex PCR; TCRdb's table is partial and in-frame only. The repertoire holds approximately 2.4 million clones, roughly 95% seen once, with approximately 0.13% in the top ten. The sample comprised naive CD4+ T cells sorted from blood. The subset: CD45RA+ positively selected. These receptors all stem from a man between 18 and 35 years old in good health.

The rearrangement uses TRBV19 and TRBJ2-1; 8 bases map to TRBD1. V gave up 4 bases and J gave up 4 bases; unmatched junction bases: 3. The germline CDR1 and CDR2 sequences are LNHDA and SQIVND (reference sequence). The CDR3 consists of 14 residues. CDR3 DNA: TGTGCCAGTAGTACAGGGGGCAGGTACAATGAGCAGTTCTTC. Its protein product is CASSTGGRYNEQFF.

This rearrangement joins TRBV19 to TRBJ1-1; D may be TRBD1 (5 bases). The germline V gene has CDR1 LNHDA and CDR2 SQIVND (reference sequence). The CDR3 length is 14 residues. Between the trimmed V and J ends, which lost 10 bases and 3 bases, there was a span of 18 bases. DNA for the CDR3: TGTGCCACTGGCCCCACCACAGGCTACACTGAAGCTTTCTTT. As protein: CATGPTTGYTEAFF.

The J gene is TRBJ1-5, the V gene TRBV4-3; D might be TRBD1 (5 bases). This CDR3 comprises 16 residues. Trimming stripped 0 bases from V and 0 bases from J, with 9 bases between. CDR1 is LGHNA and CDR2 is YSLEER in the germline V gene. The DNA for the CDR3 is TGCGCCAGCAGCCAAGAGAGGGGCCCTAGCAATCAGCCCCAGCATTTT. It specifies CASSQERGPSNQPQHF.

About this clone itself: Different DNA sequences within this sample yield the same CDR3. This chain uses TRBV4-3 with TRBJ2-1; 8 positions agree with TRBD2. This CDR3 contains 15 residues. The germline V gene encodes CDR1 LGHNA and CDR2 YSLEER. After removal of 0 bases from V and 2 bases from J, the junction contained 0 bases not matched to a gene. CDR3 DNA sequence: TGCGCCAGCAGCCAAGAGGGACTAGCCTACAATGAGCAGTTCTTC. The encoded protein is CASSQEGLAYNEQFF.

V gene TRBV18 combines with J gene TRBJ1-3; perhaps TRBD1 as D (6 bases). Trimming shortened V by 6 bases and J by 2 bases, and 14 bases separated the two germline ends. The CDR3 is 15 residues long. Germline V gene data show CDR1 as KGHSH and CDR2 as LQKENI. The CDR3 bases are TGTGCCAGCTCCGTTCTCGGGACACCTGGAAACACCATATATTTT. Amino acids: CASSVLGTPGNTIYF. Supplemented by reference TRBV18 and TRBJ1-3, the full variable domain reads NAGVMQNPRHLVRRRGQEARLRCSPMKGHSHVYWYRQLPEEGLKFMVYLQKENIIDESGMPKERFSAEFPKEGPSILRIQQVVRGDSAAYFCASSVLGTPGNTIYFGEGSWLTVV.

This rearrangement joins TRBV5-4 to TRBJ1-2; D is undetermined. The V end was cut by 4 bases, the J end by 6 bases, with 28 bases between. The V gene's germline CDR1 is SGHNT and CDR2 YYREEE (reference sequence). The CDR3 is 18 residues long. The CDR3 nucleotides are TGTGCCAGCAGCCCCTCTGGCACAGTGAATTCCCAAAGGGATGGCTACACCTTC. Protein product: CASSPSGTVNSQRDGYTF.

J is TRBJ2-1 and V is TRBV5-1; no definite D call. Germline V CDR1 and CDR2: SGHRS, YFSETQ. Trimming stripped 5 bases from V and 3 bases from J, with 15 bases between. This CDR3 comprises 15 residues. DNA for the CDR3: TGCGCCAGCAGGCGTACCGGGCTCAACTACAATGAGCAGTTCTTC. Its translation is CASRRTGLNYNEQFF.

Note on this clone: Other DNA sequences in the sample encode the same CDR3. V usage is TRBV12-5 and J usage is TRBJ2-7, with a tentative D call TRBD1 (6 bases). V lost 5 bases and J lost 3, with 8 bases in between. Per germline, CDR1 LGHNT and CDR2 FRNRAP. The CDR3 has 12 residues. The CDR3 DNA is TGTGCTAGTGGTCCACAGGGCTACGAGCAGTACTTC. The encoded protein is CASGPQGYEQYF. The whole variable domain, remainder taken from reference TRBV12-5 and TRBJ2-7, is DARVTQTPRHKVTEMGQEVTMRCQPILGHNTVFWYRQTMMQGLELLAYFRNRAPLDDSGMPKDRFSAEMPDATLATLKIQPSEPRDSAVYFCASGPQGYEQYFGPGTRLTVT.

V and J are TRBV7-8 and TRBJ2-5; 10 nucleotides agree with TRBD1. Germline-derived CDR1 and CDR2 are SGHVS and FQNEAQ. CDR3 length equals 16 residues. After removal of 1 base from V and 4 bases from J, the junction contained 6 bases not matched to a gene. In nucleotides, the CDR3 is TGTGCCAGCAGCTTAGTTGGGACAGGGGAAGGAGAGACCCAGTACTTC. Its protein is CASSLVGTGEGETQYF.

The chain recombines TRBV5-6 with TRBJ1-1; D not certain. Trimming removed 0 bases at V and 4 bases at J, with 7 bases between. CDR3 size: 13 residues. Per the germline V gene, CDR1 is SGHDT and CDR2 is YYEEEE. CDR3 sequence reads: CASSLGRVTEAFF. CDR3 in DNA: TGTGCCAGCAGCTTGGGAAGAGTCACTGAAGCTTTCTTT. The full variable domain, rest sourced from reference TRBV5-6 and TRBJ1-1, is DAGVTQSPTHLIKTRGQQVTLRCSPKSGHDTVSWYQQALGQGPQFIFQYYEEEERQRGNFPDRFSGHQFPNYSSELNVNALLLGDSALYLCASSLGRVTEAFFGQGTRLTVV.

The CDR3 sequence: CASSEDLGDEYEQFF. DNA for the CDR3: TGTGCCAGCAGCGAGGACTTGGGAGATGAGTATGAGCAGTTCTTC. The chain combines TRBV5-4 with TRBJ2-1; the D gene is possibly TRBD2 (5 bases). The ends were cut back, 4 bases at V and 8 bases at J, with 19 bases in the middle. Germline-derived CDR1 and CDR2 are SGHNT and YYREEE (reference sequence). CDR3 size: 15 residues.

The chain is built from TRBV9 and TRBJ2-3; D gene ambiguous. Germline values: CDR1 SGDLS, CDR2 YYNGEE. The V gene lost 6 bases and the J gene lost 2 bases, with 13 bases spanning the gap. The CDR3 runs 14 residues. CDR3 in amino acids: CASTRVGATDTQYF. The CDR3 nucleotides read TGTGCCAGCACACGAGTCGGTGCCACAGATACGCAGTATTTT. The whole variable domain, remainder taken from reference TRBV9 and TRBJ2-3, is DSGVTQTPKHLITATGQRVTLRCSPRSGDLSVYWYQQSLDQGLQFLIQYYNGEERAKGNILERFSAQQFPDLHSELNLSSLELGDSALYFCASTRVGATDTQYFGPGTRLTVL.

The chain employs TRBV10-3 and TRBJ2-1, with D possibly matching TRBD2 (5 bases). V was shortened by 6 bases and J by 10 bases, with 16 bases between the two germline ends. The CDR3 length is 13 residues. The germline CDR1 and CDR2 sequences are ENHRY and SYGVKD. The CDR3 DNA is TGTGCCATCAGAGGACTGAGCCCTGGGGAGCAGTTCTTC. Translation: CAIRGLSPGEQFF.

V and J are TRBV28 and TRBJ2-7; 14 bases are shared with TRBD2. The J segment lost 1 base and the V segment lost 7 bases, leaving 12 bases of the junction unmatched. Germline CDR1 MDHEN, CDR2 SYDVKM. The CDR3 consists of 18 residues. CDR3 coding DNA: TGTGCCAGCAACGAAATGGCCGGGACTAGCGGGAGATCCTACGAGCAGTACTTC. As protein: CASNEMAGTSGRSYEQYF. The variable domain in full, with the rest retrieved from reference TRBV28 and TRBJ2-7, is DVKVTQSSRYLVKRTGEKVFLECVQDMDHENMFWYRQDPGLGLRLIYFSYDVKMKEKGDIPEGYSVSREKKERFSLILESASTNQTSMYLCASNEMAGTSGRSYEQYFGPGTRLTVT.

V usage is TRBV30 and J usage is TRBJ1-3, with TRBD1 as a possible D gene (5 bases). This CDR3 comprises 13 residues. V was pared by 3 bases and J by 7 bases, with 13 bases between. Germline V lookup: CDR1 GTSNPN, CDR2 SVGIG (reference sequence). The CDR3 reads CAWSRDGGNTIYF. As DNA, the CDR3 is TGTGCCTGGAGCAGGGACGGGGGTAACACCATATATTTT. Drawing the rest from reference TRBV30 and TRBJ1-3, the complete variable domain is SQTIHQWPATLVQPVGSPLSLECTVEGTSNPNLYWYRQAAGRGLQLLFYSVGIGQISSEVPQNLSASRPQDRQFILSSKKLLLSDSGFYLCAWSRDGGNTIYFGEGSWLTVV.

The chain is built from TRBV28 and TRBJ1-3, with D tentatively TRBD1 (6 bases). V lost 6 bases to trimming and J lost 4 bases, with 16 bases between them. Germline CDR1 is MDHEN and CDR2 is SYDVKM. The CDR3 contains 15 residues. DNA of the CDR3: TGTGCCAGCAGCTCAGAGGGGGTTGGAGGAAACACCATATATTTT. This sequence encodes CASSSEGVGGNTIYF.

The chain links TRBV27 to TRBJ1-1; unclear D gene. V lost 2 bases to trimming and J lost 1 base, with 8 bases between them. Looked up from germline, CDR1 is MNHEY and CDR2 is SMNVEV (reference sequence). The CDR3 totals 14 residues. This CDR3 is CASSLRWGNTEAFF. The CDR3 nucleotides are TGTGCCAGCAGTTTACGGTGGGGGAACACTGAAGCTTTCTTT.

The chain is built from TRBV7-9 and TRBJ1-2; 9 nucleotides match TRBD1. Germline V gene data show CDR1 as SEHNR and CDR2 as FQNEAQ (reference sequence). The V and J ends lost 1 base and 5 bases, in that order; junction bases with no gene match: 17. CDR3 length: 19 amino acids. CDR3 sequence (DNA): TGTGCCAGCAGCTTAGGTCCAGGGACAGGGACAAACGTGTGGTATGGCTACACCTTC. Translation gives CASSLGPGTGTNVWYGYTF.

The CDR3 nucleotides read TGTGCCACCAGCGGTAGATCAGGGGGCAGGGACTATGGCTACACCTTC. It yields the protein CATSGRSGGRDYGYTF. The chain joins TRBV15 to TRBJ1-2; the match to TRBD1 covers 8 bases. J lost 3 bases, V lost 5 bases, and 11 bases had no gene match. From germline, CDR1 is LNHNV and CDR2 YYDKDF (reference sequence). This CDR3 comprises 16 residues.

Comment on this clone: The same CDR3 arises from other DNA sequences in this sample as well. The chain's CDR3 is CASSLTSGSYEQYF. CDR3 sequence (DNA): TGTGCCAGCAGTCTGACTAGCGGGTCCTACGAGCAGTACTTC. The chain uses TRBV27 and TRBJ2-7, with 10 bases aligning to TRBD2. Germline assignment: CDR1 MNHEY and CDR2 SMNVEV (reference sequence). J was trimmed by 1 base and V by 5 bases; bases with no gene match: 2. CDR3 length: 14 amino acids.

The V and J genes are TRBV11-2 and TRBJ2-1; a weak D match, TRBD2 (7 bases). The germline CDR1 and CDR2 sequences are SGHAT and FQNNGV. V lost 11 bases and J lost 1, with 12 bases in between. The length of the CDR3 is 13 residues. CDR3 sequence (DNA): TGTGCCGGGGGGGGCCCTTCCTACAATGAGCAGTTCTTC. Its translation: CAGGGPSYNEQFF.

V is TRBV4-1 and J is TRBJ1-2, with TRBD1 as a possible D gene (5 bases). Germline lookup yields CDR1 MGHRA and CDR2 YSYEKL. This CDR3 contains 16 residues. The V and J ends lost 0 bases and 3 bases respectively, with 14 bases between them. The DNA for the CDR3 is TGCGCCAGCAGCCAAGATCAGGGAGGGATGGACTATGGCTACACCTTC. Encoded protein: CASSQDQGGMDYGYTF.

The V call is TRBV4-1, the J call TRBJ2-5, with 9 bases matching TRBD2. CDR1 is MGHRA and CDR2 is YSYEKL in the germline V gene. CDR3 size: 16 residues. V was clipped by 3 bases and J by 0 bases; unmatched bases: 5. The CDR3 coding sequence is TGCGCCAGCAGCCAGGAAGCGGGAGGCCACCAAGAGACCCAGTACTTC. Its translation is CASSQEAGGHQETQYF.

The gene calls are TRBV2 and TRBJ2-1; perhaps TRBD1 as D (6 bases). Per germline, CDR1 SNHLY and CDR2 FYNNEI. The CDR3 has 12 amino acids. Trimming cost V 6 bases and J 7 bases, with 10 bases left between them. In nucleotides, the CDR3 is TGTGCCAGCAGAGACCAGGGGAATGAGCAGTTCTTC. Its translation: CASRDQGNEQFF.

The chain employs TRBV5-1 and TRBJ1-1; perhaps TRBD1 as D (5 bases). The V gene's germline CDR1 is SGHRS and CDR2 YFSETQ. Trimming shortened V by 4 bases and J by 4 bases, and 14 bases separated the two germline ends. The CDR3 runs 14 residues. The DNA for the CDR3 is TGCGCCAGCAGCCGAAATCCCGGGGGCACTGAAGCTTTCTTT. It encodes CASSRNPGGTEAFF.

This rearrangement joins TRBV6-6 to TRBJ2-2; 11 positions agree with TRBD1. V was clipped by 5 bases and J by 6 bases; unmatched bases: 2. Germline lookup yields CDR1 MNHNY and CDR2 SVGAGI (reference sequence). This CDR3 region has 14 residues. CDR3 sequence reads: CASSKDRGPGELFF. The CDR3 nucleotides are TGTGCCAGCAGTAAGGACAGGGGGCCCGGGGAGCTGTTTTTT.

A word on this clone: The junction and the germline gene differ at one end; a read error may be behind it. The chain recombines TRBV4-1 with TRBJ2-3, with D possibly being TRBD1 or TRBD2 (5 bases each). Germline V gene lookup returns CDR1 MGHRA and CDR2 YSYEKL. This CDR3 comprises 13 residues. CDR3 sequence: CASSQVRWGPQDF. CDR3 DNA sequence: TGCGCCAGCAGCCAAGTGAGGTGGGGACCTCAGGATTTT.

This chain uses TRBV19 with TRBJ1-4, with a tentative D call TRBD1 (6 bases). The ends were cut back, 7 bases at V and 8 bases at J, with 17 bases in the middle. The CDR3 is 14 residues long. Germline lookup yields CDR1 LNHDA and CDR2 SQIVND (reference sequence). In nucleotides, the CDR3 is TGTGCCAGTACTACTTTAGACAGGTCCGAAAAACTGTTTTTT. Protein sequence: CASTTLDRSEKLFF.

This chain uses TRBV19 with TRBJ1-5; D call uncertain. The V gene's germline CDR1 is LNHDA and CDR2 SQIVND (reference sequence). The CDR3 contains 13 residues. V shed 8 bases and J shed 3 bases, with 11 bases lying between them. The CDR3 here is CASCTRYNQPQHF. The CDR3 DNA follows: TGTGCCAGTTGTACGCGGTACAATCAGCCCCAGCATTTT.